The TCR beta chain under discussion was sequenced for a study of PD-L1 blockade in urothelial cancer. Libraries were prepared by immunoSEQ multiplex PCR; TCRdb keeps only in-frame clonotypes and omits some of them. The sample contains tens of thousands of clones, around 83% of which appear only once. The CDR3 sequence is 16 residues long. The V segment lost 1 base and the J segment 8 bases; nucleotides outside the gene matches: 10. From germline, CDR1 is MNHNS and CDR2 SASEGT. Time point reported: pretreatment peripheral blood. The patients' disease, urothelial carcinoma, was locally advanced or metastatic.

The chain joins TRBV6-1 to TRBJ1-4; TRBD1 agrees at 7 bases. The TCR comes from a man aged 60 to 75 with urothelial cancer. Material: PBMCs, obtained around atezolizumab (anti-PD-L1) treatment. CDR3 bases: TGTGCCAGCAGTGAAGGGCACGGGACAGAGGGAGAAAAACTGTTTTTT. Residues: CASSEGHGTEGEKLFF.